This T cell receptor (beta chain) stems from a study of blood T cells in healthy people across ages. As regards this clonotype: The antigen is unknown.

It was with a sample-barcoded 5' primer and a J-beta primer mix that a second PCR of about 7 to 12 cycles was run. Each CDR3 protein gets one entry after TCRdb re-called the 5' RACE reads with MiXCR. In the table there are over a million distinct CDR3 sequences, roughly 59% of which are singletons. Findings and limits, study-wide: Donor CMV infection status was unknown, possibly confounding age-related changes in expanded clonotypes.

Germline assignment: CDR1 SGHDT and CDR2 YYEEEE. Deletions cut 4 bases from V and 8 bases from J, with 18 bases between. The CDR3 sequence is 14 residues long. Sample: blood. The chain combines TRBV5-6 with TRBJ1-2; D might be TRBD1 (5 bases). The clonotype comes from a man younger than 35 in good health. The CDR3 coding sequence is TGTGCCAGCAGCCCAGTCGGGGGTCGGTTGGGCTACACCTTC. Encoded protein: CASSPVGGRLGYTF. Full variable domain (remainder filled in from reference TRBV5-6 and TRBJ1-2): DAGVTQSPTHLIKTRGQQVTLRCSPKSGHDTVSWYQQALGQGPQFIFQYYEEEERQRGNFPDRFSGHQFPNYSSELNVNALLLGDSALYLCASSPVGGRLGYTFGSGTRLTVV.